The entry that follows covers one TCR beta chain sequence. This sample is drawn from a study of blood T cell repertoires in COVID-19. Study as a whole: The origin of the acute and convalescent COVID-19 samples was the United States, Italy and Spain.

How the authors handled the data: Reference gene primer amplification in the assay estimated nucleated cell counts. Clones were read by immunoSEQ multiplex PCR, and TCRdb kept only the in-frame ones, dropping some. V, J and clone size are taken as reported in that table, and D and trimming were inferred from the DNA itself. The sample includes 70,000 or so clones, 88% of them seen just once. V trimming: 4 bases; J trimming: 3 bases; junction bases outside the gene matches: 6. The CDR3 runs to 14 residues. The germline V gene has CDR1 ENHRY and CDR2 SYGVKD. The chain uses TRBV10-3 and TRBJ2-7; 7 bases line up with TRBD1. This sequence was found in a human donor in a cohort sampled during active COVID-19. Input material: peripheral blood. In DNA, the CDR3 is TGTGCCATCAGTGTGTCCCGGGACAGCTACGAGCAGTACTTC. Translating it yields CAISVSRDSYEQYF.